This TCR beta chain was documented in a study of shared clonotypes between healthy human individuals. In the study overall: There were three CD4 naive, three CD4 memory, two CD8 naive and one CD8 memory plates per donor.

Donors, without exception, were Caucasian adults residing in Nashville, Tennessee. Produced via immunoSEQ multiplex PCR; TCRdb's table is partial and in-frame only. Of roughly 2.2 million clones in the sample, roughly 90% were seen once. CDR3 length equals 16 residues. After removal of 11 bases from V and 0 bases from J, the junction contained 16 bases not matched to a gene. The J gene is TRBJ2-7, the V gene TRBV23-1; 7 bases fit TRBD2. TRBV23-1 is marked as an open reading frame, function uncertain. The sequencing sample was made of naive CD4+ T cells from PBMCs. Subset here: CD45RA+ positively selected. The source is a man in his late teens or twenties in good health. Some clones in this sample may be carry-over from other donors' samples. In DNA form, the CDR3 reads TGCGCCCGATTGGGAGGGCTAGCGGCGTTCTCCTACGAGCAGTACTTC. The encoded protein is CARLGGLAAFSYEQYF.